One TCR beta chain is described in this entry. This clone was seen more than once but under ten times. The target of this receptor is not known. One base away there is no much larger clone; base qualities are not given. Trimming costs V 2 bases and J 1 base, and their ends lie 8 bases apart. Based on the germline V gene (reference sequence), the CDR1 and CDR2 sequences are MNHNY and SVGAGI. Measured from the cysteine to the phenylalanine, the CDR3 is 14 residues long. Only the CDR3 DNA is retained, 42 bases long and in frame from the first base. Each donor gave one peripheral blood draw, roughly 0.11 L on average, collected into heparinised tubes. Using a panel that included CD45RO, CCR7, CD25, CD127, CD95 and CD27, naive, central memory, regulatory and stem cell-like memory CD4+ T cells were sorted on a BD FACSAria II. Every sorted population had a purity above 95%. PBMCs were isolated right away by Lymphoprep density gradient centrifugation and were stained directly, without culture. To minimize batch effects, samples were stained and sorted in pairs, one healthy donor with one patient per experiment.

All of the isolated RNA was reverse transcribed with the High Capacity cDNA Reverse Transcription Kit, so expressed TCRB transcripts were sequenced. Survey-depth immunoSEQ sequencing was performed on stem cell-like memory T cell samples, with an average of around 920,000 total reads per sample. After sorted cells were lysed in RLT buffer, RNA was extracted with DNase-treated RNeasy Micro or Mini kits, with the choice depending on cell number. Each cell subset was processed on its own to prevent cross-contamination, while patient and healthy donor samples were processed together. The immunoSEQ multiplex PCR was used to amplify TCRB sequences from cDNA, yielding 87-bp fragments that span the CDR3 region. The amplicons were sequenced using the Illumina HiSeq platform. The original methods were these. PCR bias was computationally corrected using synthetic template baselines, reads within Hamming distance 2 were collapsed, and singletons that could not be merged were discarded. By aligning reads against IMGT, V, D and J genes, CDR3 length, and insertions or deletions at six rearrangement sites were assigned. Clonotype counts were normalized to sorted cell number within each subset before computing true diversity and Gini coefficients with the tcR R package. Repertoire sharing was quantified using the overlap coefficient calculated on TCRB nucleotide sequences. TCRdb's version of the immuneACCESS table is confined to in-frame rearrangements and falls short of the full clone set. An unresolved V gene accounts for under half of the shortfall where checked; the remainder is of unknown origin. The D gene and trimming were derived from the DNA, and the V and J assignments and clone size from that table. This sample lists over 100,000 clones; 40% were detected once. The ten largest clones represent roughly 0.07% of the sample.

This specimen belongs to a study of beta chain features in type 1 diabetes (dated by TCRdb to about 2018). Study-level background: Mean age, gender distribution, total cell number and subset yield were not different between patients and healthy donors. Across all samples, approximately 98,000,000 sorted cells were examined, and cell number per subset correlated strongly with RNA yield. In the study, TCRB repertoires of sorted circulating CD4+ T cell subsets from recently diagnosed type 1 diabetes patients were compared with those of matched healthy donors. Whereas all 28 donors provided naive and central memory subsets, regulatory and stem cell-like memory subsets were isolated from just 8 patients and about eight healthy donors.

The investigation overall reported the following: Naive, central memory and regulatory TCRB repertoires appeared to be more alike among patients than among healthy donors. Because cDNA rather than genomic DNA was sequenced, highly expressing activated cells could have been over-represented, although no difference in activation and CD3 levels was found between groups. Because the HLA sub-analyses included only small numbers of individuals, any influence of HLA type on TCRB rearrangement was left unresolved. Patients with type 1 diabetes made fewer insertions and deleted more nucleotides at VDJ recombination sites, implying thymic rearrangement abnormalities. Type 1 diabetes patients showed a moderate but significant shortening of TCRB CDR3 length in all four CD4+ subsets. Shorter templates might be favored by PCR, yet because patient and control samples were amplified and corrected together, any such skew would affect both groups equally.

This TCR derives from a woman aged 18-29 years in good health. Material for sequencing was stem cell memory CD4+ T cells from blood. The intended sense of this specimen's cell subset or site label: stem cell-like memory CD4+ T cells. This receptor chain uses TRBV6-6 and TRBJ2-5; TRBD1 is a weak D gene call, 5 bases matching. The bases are TGTGCCAGCAGTTACCGACAGTTCCAAGAGACCCAGTACTTC. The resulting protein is CASSYRQFQETQYF.